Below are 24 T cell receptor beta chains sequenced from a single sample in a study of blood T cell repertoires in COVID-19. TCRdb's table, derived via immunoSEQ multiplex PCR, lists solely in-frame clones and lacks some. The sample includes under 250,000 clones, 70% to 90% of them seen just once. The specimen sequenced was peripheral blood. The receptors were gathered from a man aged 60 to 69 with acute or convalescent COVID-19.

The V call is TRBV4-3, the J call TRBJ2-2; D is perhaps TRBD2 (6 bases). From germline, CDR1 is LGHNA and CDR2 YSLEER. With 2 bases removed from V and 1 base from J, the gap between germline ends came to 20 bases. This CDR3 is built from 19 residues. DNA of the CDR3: TGCGCCAGCAGCCAACCTTGGCGGGGTGGTCAACAGAACACCGGGGAGCTGTTTTTT. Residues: CASSQPWRGGQQNTGELFF.

CDR3 DNA: TGCAGCGTTGTACCCTCCGGGACAGGGGTGGTGGAGACCCAGTACTTC. Residues: CSVVPSGTGVVETQYF. The V gene is TRBV29-1, the J gene TRBJ2-5; 10 nucleotides line up with TRBD1. V lost 4 bases, J lost 5 bases, and 13 bases stayed unmatched. In germline, CDR1 is SQVTM, CDR2 ANQGSEA. The CDR3 runs 16 residues.

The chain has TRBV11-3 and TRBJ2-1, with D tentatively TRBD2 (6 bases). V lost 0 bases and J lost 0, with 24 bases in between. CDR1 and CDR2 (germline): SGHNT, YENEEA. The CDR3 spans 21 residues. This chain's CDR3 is CASSLDGGTTGGASSYNEQFF. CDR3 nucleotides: TGTGCCAGCAGCTTAGATGGAGGAACCACGGGCGGGGCGAGCTCCTACAATGAGCAGTTCTTC.

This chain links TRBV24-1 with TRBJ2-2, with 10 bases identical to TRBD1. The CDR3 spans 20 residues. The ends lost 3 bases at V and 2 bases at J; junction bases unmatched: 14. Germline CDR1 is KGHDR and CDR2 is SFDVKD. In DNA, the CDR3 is TGTGCCACCAGTGATCCCGCTTCCGGACAGGGGGAGGGAAACACCGGGGAGCTGTTTTTT. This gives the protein CATSDPASGQGEGNTGELFF.

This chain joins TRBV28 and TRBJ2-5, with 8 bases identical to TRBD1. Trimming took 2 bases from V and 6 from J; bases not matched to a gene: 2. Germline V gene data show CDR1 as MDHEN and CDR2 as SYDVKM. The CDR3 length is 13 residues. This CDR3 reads CASSLDRGKTQYF. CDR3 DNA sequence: TGTGCCAGCAGTTTAGACAGGGGAAAGACCCAGTACTTC.

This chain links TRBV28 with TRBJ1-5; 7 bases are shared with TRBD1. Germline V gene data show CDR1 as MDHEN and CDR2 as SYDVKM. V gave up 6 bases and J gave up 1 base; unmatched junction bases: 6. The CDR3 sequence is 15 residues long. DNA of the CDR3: TGTGCCAGCAGATACAGGGGTCCCAGCAATCAGCCCCAGCATTTT. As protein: CASRYRGPSNQPQHF.

DNA of the CDR3: TGTGCCAGCAGCTTATCATCGGGAGGGGAGACCCAGTACTTC. This codes for CASSLSSGGETQYF. This chain connects TRBV11-3 to TRBJ2-5; 8 bases are shared with TRBD2. J lost 5 bases, V lost 2 bases, and 4 bases had no gene match. Germline loops: CDR1 SGHNT, CDR2 YENEEA. The CDR3 spans 14 residues.

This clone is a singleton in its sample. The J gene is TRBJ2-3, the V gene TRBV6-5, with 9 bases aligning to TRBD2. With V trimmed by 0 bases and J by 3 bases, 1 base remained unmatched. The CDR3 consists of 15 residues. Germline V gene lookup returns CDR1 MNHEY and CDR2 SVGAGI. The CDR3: CASSYSSGRTDTQYF. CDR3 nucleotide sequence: TGTGCCAGCAGTTACTCTAGCGGGAGAACAGATACGCAGTATTTT.

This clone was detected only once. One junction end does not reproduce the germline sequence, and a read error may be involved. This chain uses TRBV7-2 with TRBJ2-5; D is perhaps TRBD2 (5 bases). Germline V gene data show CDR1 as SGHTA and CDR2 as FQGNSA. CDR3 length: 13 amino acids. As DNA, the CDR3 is TGTGCCAGCAGCCTAGCAGCCCAAGAGACCCAGTACTTC. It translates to CASSLAAQETQYF.

The CDR3 DNA sequence: TGCGCCAGCAGCTCGCAGGGGGCAGGCACTAATGAAAAACTGTTTTTT. It specifies CASSSQGAGTNEKLFF. The J gene is TRBJ1-4, the V gene TRBV5-1, with TRBD1 matching 8 bases. Germline V gene data show CDR1 as SGHRS and CDR2 as YFSETQ. CDR3 length: 16 amino acids. V lost 3 bases and J lost 2; bases outside the gene matches: 6.

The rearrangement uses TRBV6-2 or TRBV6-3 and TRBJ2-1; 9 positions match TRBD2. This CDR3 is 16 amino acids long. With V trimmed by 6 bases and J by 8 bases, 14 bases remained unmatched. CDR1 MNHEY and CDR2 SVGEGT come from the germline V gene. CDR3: CASSQGLALTDDEQFF. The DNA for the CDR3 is TGTGCCAGCAGCCAGGGACTAGCTCTCACGGACGATGAGCAGTTCTTC.

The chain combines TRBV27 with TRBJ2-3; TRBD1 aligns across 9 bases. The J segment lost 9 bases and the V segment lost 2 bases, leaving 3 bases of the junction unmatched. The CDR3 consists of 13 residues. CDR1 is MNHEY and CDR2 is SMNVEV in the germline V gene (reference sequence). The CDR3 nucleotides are TGTGCCAGCAGTTTAGAACAGGGGGCCACGCAGTATTTT. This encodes CASSLEQGATQYF.

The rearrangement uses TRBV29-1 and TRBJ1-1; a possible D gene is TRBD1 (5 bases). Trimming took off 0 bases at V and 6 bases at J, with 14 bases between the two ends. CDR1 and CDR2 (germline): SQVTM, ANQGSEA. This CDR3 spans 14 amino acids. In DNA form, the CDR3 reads TGCAGCGTTGAAGATCAGGGAAAGCGGGCTGAAGCTTTCTTT. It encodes CSVEDQGKRAEAFF.

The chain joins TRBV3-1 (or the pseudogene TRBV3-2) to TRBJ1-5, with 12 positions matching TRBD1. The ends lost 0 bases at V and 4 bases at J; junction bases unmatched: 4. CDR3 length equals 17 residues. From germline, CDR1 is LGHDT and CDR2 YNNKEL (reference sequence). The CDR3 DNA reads TGTGCCAGCAGCCAAGATGGGGACAGGGGGCAAAATCAGCCCCAGCATTTT. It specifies CASSQDGDRGQNQPQHF.

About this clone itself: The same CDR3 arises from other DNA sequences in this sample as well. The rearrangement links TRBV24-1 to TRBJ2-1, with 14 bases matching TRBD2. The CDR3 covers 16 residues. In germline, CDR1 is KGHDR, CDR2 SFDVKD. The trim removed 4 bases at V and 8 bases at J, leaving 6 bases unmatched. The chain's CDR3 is CATSDPGTSGSDEQFF. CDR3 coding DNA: TGTGCCACCAGTGACCCCGGGACTAGCGGGAGTGATGAGCAGTTCTTC.

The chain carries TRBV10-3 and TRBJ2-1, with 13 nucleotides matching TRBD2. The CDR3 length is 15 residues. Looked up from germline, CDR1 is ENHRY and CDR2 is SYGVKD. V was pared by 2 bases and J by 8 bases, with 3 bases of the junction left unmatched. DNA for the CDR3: TGTGCCATCAGTGAGACTAGCGGGAGGGCCCATGAGCAGTTCTTC. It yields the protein CAISETSGRAHEQFF.

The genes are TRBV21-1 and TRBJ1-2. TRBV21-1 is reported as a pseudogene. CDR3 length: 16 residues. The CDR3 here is CASSIKMTLRDYGYTF. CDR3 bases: TGTGCCAGCAGCATTAAGATGACTCTTCGAGACTATGGCTACACCTTC.

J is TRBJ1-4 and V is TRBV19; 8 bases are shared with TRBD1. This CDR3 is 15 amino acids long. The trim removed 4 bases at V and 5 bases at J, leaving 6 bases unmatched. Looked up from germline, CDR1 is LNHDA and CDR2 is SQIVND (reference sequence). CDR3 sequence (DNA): TGTGCCAGTAGTACCTGGACAGGGAGGAATGAAAAACTGTTTTTT. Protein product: CASSTWTGRNEKLFF.

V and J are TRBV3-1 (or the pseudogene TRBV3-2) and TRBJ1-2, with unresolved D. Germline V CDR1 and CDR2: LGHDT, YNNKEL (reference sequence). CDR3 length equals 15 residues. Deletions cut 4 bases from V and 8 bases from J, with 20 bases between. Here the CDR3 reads CASSPGRATRRGYTF. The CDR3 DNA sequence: TGTGCCAGCAGCCCCGGCCGGGCAACGAGGAGGGGCTACACCTTC.

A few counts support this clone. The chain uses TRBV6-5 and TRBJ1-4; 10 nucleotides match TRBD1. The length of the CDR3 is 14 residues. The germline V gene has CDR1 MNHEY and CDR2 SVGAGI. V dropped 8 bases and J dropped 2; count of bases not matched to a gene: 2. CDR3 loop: CASGQGGTNEKLFF. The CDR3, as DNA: TGTGCCAGCGGACAGGGGGGGACTAATGAAAAACTGTTTTTT.

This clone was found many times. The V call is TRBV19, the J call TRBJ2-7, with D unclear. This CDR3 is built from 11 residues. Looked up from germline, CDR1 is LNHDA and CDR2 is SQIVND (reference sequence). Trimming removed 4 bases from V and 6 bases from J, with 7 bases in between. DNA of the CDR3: TGTGCCAGTAGTAGAGATCGCGAGCAGTACTTC. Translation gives CASSRDREQYF. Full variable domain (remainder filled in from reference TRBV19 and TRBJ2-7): DGGITQSPKYLFRKEGQNVTLSCEQNLNHDAMYWYRQDPGQGLRLIYYSQIVNDFQKGDIAEGYSVSREKKESFPLTVTSAQKNPTAFYLCASSRDREQYFGPGTRLTVT.

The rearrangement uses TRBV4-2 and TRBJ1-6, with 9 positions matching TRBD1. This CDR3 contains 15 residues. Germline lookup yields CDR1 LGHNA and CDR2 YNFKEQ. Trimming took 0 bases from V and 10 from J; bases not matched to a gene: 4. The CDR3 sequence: CASSQDDRGYSPLHF. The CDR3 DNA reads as TGTGCCAGCAGCCAAGATGACAGGGGGTACTCACCCCTCCACTTT.

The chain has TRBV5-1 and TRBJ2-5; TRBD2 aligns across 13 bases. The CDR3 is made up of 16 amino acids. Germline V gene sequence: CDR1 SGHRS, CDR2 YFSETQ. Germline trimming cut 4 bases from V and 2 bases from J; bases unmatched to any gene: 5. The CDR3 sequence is CASSPRTSGRQETQYF. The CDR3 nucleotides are TGCGCCAGCAGCCCAAGGACTAGCGGGAGACAAGAGACCCAGTACTTC.

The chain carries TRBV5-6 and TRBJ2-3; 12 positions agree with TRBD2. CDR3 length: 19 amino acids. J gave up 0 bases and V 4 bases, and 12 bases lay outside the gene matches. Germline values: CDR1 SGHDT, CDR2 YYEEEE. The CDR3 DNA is TGTGCCAGCAGCAAGACTAGCGGGAGAATGGGGGCTAGCACAGATACGCAGTATTTT. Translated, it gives CASSKTSGRMGASTDTQYF.